This T cell receptor beta chain was found in a study of T cells expressing NK-cell markers. The study's findings and limits: Among CD8+ T cells from about six donors, dominant NKG2C+ clonotypes accounted for about 1.0-7.0%.

From the 5' RACE reads, TCRdb lists one entry per CDR3 protein and no DNA. Recorded for this sample: about 170,000 distinct CDR3 sequences. The CDR3 is 15 amino acids. Germline loops: CDR1 MNHEY, CDR2 SMNVEV (reference sequence). Points on this clonotype: The antigen remains undetermined.

This chain uses TRBV27 with TRBJ2-7; TCRdb designates TRBD1, a call that cannot be tested without DNA. The receptor comes from a man aged 18-70 years in good health. The sequenced sample consisted of blood T cells: a sorted CD56 or NKG2C T cell subset, CD4+ or CD8+ T cells, or bulk PBMC T cells (not recorded which). CDR3 protein: CASSFDSGGTYEQYF.